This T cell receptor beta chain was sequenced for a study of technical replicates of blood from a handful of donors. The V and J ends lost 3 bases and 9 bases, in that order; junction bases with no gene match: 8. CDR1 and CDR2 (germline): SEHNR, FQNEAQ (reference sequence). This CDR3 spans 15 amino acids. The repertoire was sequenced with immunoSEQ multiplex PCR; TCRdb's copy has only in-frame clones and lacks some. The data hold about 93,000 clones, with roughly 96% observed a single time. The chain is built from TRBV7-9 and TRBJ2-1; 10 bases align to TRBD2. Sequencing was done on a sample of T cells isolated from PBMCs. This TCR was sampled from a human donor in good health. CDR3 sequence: CASSFNPGLASEQFF. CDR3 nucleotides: TGTGCCAGCAGCTTCAACCCGGGACTAGCGAGTGAGCAGTTCTTC.